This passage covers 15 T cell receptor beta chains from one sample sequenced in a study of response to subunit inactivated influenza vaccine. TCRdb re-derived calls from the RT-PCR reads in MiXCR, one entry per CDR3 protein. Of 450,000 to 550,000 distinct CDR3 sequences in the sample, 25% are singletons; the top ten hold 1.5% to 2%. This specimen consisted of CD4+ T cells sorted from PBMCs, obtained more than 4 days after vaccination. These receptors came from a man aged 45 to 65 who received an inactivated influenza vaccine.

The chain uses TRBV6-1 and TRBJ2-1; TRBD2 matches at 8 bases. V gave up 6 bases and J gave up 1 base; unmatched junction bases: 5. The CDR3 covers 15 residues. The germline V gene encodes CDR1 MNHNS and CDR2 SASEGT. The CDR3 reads CASRARGGSYNEQFF. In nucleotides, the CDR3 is TGTGCCAGCAGGGCCCGCGGGGGGTCCTACAATGAGCAGTTCTTC.

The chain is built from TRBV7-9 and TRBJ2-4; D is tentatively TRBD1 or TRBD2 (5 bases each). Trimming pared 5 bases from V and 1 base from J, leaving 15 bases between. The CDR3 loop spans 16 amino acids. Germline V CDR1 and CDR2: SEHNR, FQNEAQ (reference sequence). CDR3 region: CASSITGTDAKNIQYF. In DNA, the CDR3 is TGTGCCAGCAGCATAACCGGGACCGACGCCAAAAACATTCAGTACTTC.

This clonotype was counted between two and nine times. CDR3 amino acids: CASSYSRAGVRYEQFF. The CDR3 DNA follows: TGTGCCAGCAGTTACTCTAGGGCGGGAGTTCGATATGAGCAGTTCTTC. This chain joins TRBV6-5 and TRBJ2-1; TRBD2 agrees at 7 bases. The V gene's germline CDR1 is MNHEY and CDR2 SVGAGI. The CDR3 spans 16 residues. V was pared by 0 bases and J by 8 bases, with 10 bases of the junction left unmatched.

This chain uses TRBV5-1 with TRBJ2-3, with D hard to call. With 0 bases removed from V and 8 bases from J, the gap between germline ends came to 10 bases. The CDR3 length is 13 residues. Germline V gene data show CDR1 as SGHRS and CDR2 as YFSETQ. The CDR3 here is CASSLASPGTQYF. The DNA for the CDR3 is TGCGCCAGCAGCTTGGCCAGCCCAGGTACGCAGTATTTT. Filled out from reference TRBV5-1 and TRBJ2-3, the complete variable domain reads KAGVTQTPRYLIKTRGQQVTLSCSPISGHRSVSWYQQTPGQGLQFLFEYFSETQRNKGNFPGRFSGRQFSNSRSEMNVSTLELGDSALYLCASSLASPGTQYFGPGTRLTVL.

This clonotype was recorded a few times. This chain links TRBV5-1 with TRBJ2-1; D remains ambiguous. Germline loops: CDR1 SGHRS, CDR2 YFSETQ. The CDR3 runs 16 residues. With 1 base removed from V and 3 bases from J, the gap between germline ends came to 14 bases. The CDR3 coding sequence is TGCGCCAGCAGCTTGAATAGCCCGAATCTCTACAATGAGCAGTTCTTC. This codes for CASSLNSPNLYNEQFF.

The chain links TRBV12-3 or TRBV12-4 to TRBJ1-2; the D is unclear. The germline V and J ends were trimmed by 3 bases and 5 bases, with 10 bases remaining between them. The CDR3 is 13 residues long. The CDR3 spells CASSLSTDYGYTF. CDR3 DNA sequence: TGTGCCAGCAGTTTGTCGACGGATTATGGCTACACCTTC.

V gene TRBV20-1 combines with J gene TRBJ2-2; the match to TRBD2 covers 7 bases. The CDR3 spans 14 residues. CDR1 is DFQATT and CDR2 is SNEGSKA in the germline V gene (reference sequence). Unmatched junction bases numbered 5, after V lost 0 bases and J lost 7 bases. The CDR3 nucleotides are TGCAGTGCTAGAGATCGACGGGGGGTCGGGGAGCTGTTTTTT. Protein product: CSARDRRGVGELFF.

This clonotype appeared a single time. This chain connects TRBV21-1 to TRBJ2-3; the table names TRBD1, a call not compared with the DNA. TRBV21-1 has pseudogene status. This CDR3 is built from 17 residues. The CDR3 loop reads CASTPGAPQGVTDTQYF. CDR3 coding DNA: TGTGCCAGCACACCGGGGGCCCCCCAGGGGGTAACAGATACGCAGTATTTT.

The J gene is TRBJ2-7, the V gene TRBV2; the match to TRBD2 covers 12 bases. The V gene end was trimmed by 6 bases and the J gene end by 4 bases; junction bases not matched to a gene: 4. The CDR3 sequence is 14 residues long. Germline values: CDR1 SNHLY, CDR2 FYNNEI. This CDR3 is CASRATSGRYEQYF. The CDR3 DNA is TGTGCCAGCAGAGCGACTAGCGGGAGATACGAGCAGTACTTC.

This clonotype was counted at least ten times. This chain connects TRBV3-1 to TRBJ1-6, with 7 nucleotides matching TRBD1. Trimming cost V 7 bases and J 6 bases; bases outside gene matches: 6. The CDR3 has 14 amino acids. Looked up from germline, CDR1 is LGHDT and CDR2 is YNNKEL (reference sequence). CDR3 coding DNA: TGTGCCAGCACCGACAGGGCCTCTAATTCACCCCTCCACTTT. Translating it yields CASTDRASNSPLHF.

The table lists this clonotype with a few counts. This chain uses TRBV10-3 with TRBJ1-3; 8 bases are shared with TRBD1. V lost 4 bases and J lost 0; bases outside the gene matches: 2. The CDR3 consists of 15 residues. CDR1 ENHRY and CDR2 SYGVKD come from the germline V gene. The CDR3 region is CAISGQGNSGNTIYF. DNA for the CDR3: TGTGCCATCAGTGGACAGGGGAACTCTGGAAACACCATATATTTT.

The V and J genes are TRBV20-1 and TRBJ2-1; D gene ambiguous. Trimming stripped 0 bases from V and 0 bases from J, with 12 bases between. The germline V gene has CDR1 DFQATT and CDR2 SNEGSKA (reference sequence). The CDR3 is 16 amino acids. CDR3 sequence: CSARDRPKSSYNEQFF. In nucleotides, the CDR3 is TGCAGTGCTAGAGATCGGCCTAAGAGCTCCTACAATGAGCAGTTCTTC.

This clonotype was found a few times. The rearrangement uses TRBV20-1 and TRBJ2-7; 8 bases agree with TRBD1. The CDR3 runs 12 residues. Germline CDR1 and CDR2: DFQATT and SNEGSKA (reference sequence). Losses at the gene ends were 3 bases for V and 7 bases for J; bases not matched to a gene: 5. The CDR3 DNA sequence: TGCAGTGCTAGGGACACAGGGGGAGAGCAGTACTTC. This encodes CSARDTGGEQYF.

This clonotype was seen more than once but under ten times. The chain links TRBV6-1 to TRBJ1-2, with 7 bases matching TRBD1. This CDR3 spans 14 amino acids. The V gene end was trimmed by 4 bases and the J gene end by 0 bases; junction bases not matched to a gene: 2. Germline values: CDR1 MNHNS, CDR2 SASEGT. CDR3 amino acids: CASSGGTANYGYTF. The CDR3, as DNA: TGTGCCAGCAGTGGAGGGACAGCTAACTATGGCTACACCTTC.

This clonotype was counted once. CDR3 coding DNA: TGTGCCAGCAGTACCACAGGGTCTTTTCGGGAAAAACTGTTTTTT. Its protein product is CASSTTGSFREKLFF. The rearrangement joins TRBV7-2 to TRBJ1-4, with D maybe TRBD1 (6 bases). Germline-derived CDR1 and CDR2 are SGHTA and FQGNSA. Trimming took off 6 bases at V and 8 bases at J, with 19 bases between the two ends. The CDR3 consists of 15 residues.